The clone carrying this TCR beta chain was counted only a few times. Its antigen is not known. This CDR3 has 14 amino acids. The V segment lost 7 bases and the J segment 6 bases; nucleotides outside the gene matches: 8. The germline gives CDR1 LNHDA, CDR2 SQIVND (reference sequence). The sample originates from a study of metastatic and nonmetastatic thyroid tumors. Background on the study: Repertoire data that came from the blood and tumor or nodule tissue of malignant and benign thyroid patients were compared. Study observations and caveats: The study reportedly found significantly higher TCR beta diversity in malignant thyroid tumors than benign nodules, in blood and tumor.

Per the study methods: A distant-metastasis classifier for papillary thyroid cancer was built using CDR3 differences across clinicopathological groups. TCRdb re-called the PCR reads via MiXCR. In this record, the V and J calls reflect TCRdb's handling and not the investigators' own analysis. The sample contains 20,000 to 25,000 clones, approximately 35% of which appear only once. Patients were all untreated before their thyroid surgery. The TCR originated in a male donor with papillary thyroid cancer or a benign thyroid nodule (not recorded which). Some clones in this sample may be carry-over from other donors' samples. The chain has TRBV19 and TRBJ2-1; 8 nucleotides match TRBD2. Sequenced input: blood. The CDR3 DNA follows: TGTGCCAGTAATTTGGGGACTAGGTCCAATGAGCAGTTCTTC. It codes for CASNLGTRSNEQFF. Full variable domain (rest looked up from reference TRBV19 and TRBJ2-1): DGGITQSPKYLFRKEGQNVTLSCEQNLNHDAMYWYRQDPGQGLRLIYYSQIVNDFQKGDIAEGYSVSREKKESFPLTVTSAQKNPTAFYLCASNLGTRSNEQFFGPGTRLTVL.